This T cell receptor (beta chain) was observed in a study of blood T cells in healthy people across ages (dated by TCRdb to between 2014 and 2017). Study-level background: In model experiments, template switching captured about one uniquely barcoded TCR beta cDNA molecule for every two T cells. Using deep sequencing normalized with unique cDNA molecular identifiers, the study measured how TCR beta repertoire diversity changes with age. Four age groups were formed from the donors: young (average roughly 15 years), middle-aged (approximately 40), aged (roughly 58) and long-lived (82). Donors of different ages were randomly distributed across sequencing lanes to avoid experimental bias. Using the same blood draw, the study looked at two additional independent replicas of 1 million unique cDNA reads for two donors, one aged 18 to 30 and the other aged 80 or older.

There are a few counts of this clonotype. The specificity of this receptor is unknown. No qualities accompany the bases; no much larger clone lies one base away. The CDR3 sequence holds 11 residues, the cysteine and phenylalanine included. This entry keeps only the CDR3 DNA: 33 bases, framed from base 1. V gives up 5 bases and J gives up 2 bases, and the segment between their germline ends measures 7 bases. The germline V gene provides CDR1 SQVTM and CDR2 ANQGSEA. The 35 to 40 donors, aged about 6 to 95 years, were systemically healthy Caucasian individuals from Russia. Each donor gave ten milliliters of peripheral blood, drawn into EDTA-treated Vacutainer tubes. PBMCs were isolated by Ficoll-Paque density-gradient centrifugation, with at least 6.5 million obtained per sample. Total RNA was extracted from PBMCs with Trizol reagent, with at least 5 micrograms obtained per sample. For every donor, an aliquot of PBMCs went through flow cytometry to measure the percentages of naive CD45RAhigh/CD27high T cells.

General findings and caveats noted by the study authors: Since profiling was done on bulk unsorted PBMCs, naive and antigen-experienced compartments could not be conclusively compared. The percentage of naive T cells measured by flow cytometry correlated strongly with observed TCR beta diversity. Compared with the aged group, the long-lived group had more naive CD4+ T cells, fewer expanded clones and increased TCR diversity, a pattern suggesting age selection. The CMV infection status of donors was not known, potentially confounding age-related changes in expanded clonotypes. Estimates of total diversity based on one million sequenced T cells were regarded as lower bounds and as underestimates. Observed TCR beta diversity per million T cells fell roughly linearly with age, and a significant reduction was already apparent by age roughly 40.

The library was built by means of 5' RACE. Sequencing used an Illumina HiSeq 2500. A second PCR of roughly 7 to 11 cycles was run with a J-beta primer mix and a sample-barcoded 5' primer. A unique molecular identifier was introduced onto each TCR beta cDNA molecule by a template-switch 5' adaptor carrying 12 random nucleotides. Each sample yielded at least 3 million CDR3-containing paired-end reads. First-strand cDNA was synthesized from all RNA with the Mint cDNA synthesis kit, primed by a TRBC-specific oligonucleotide. All cDNA was treated with uracil-DNA glycosylase and then went through a first 18-cycle PCR with the universal primers M1SS and BC2_uni_R. The study's processing was this. For normalization, 1 million high-quality reads were randomly selected from each sample, with every read carrying a distinct molecular identifier. Reads sharing molecular identifiers were discarded rather than binned into consensus sequences. MiTCR, with a Q25 quality threshold and the strictest error-elimination algorithm, was used for CDR3 identification, clonotype clustering and error correction. Lower-bound total TCR beta diversity was estimated with a nonparametric unseen species model using Euler transformation. TCRdb reprocessing: public reads trimmed at Q25 with fastp, clones called with MiXCR, in-frame beta chains kept. Each CDR3 protein gets just one entry, which takes the most common genes and DNA from the rows behind it. The V and J calls, along with clone size, are taken from TCRdb and not from the paper's own processing. For this sample there are some 1,500,000 distinct CDR3 sequences; 40% to 45% appear just once. The ten largest clones add up to 4% of the sample.

The rearrangement combines TRBV29-1 with TRBJ2-7; the D gene lacks a confident call. The clonotype was recovered from a young woman in good health. The sample was blood. CDR3 loop: CSVFGTYEQYF. In nucleotide form, the sequence is TGCAGCGTTTTCGGTACCTACGAGCAGTACTTC.